This entry concerns a single T cell receptor beta chain. The data originate from a study of blood T cell repertoires in COVID-19. Across the whole study: Collection of acute and convalescent COVID-19 samples took place in the United States, Italy and Spain.

Produced via immunoSEQ multiplex PCR; TCRdb's table is partial and in-frame only. The data contain some 230,000 clones, approximately 81% of them singletons. The clonotype originates from a middle-aged man with acute or convalescent COVID-19. The specimen sequenced was peripheral blood.

The CDR3 loop is CATSREPTGQETQYF. The CDR3 DNA sequence: TGTGCCACCAGCAGAGAGCCTACAGGGCAAGAGACCCAGTACTTC. The chain has TRBV15 and TRBJ2-5; perhaps TRBD1 as D (6 bases). The CDR3 extends over 15 amino acids. V lost 0 bases to trimming and J lost 2 bases, with 10 bases between them. Germline V gene sequence: CDR1 LNHNV, CDR2 YYDKDF (reference sequence).